These 9 T cell receptor beta chains came from one sample sequenced in a study of monozygotic twins with inflammatory bowel disease. Using the 5' RACE reads, TCRdb records one entry per CDR3 protein without DNA. The sample's table shows around 450,000 distinct CDR3 sequences. Source material: blood. The receptors come from a human donor with ulcerative colitis or Crohn's disease, or a healthy co-twin of an affected twin (not recorded which).

The gene calls are TRBV19 and TRBJ2-2; the TCRdb call, TRBD2, lacks DNA for checking. This CDR3 is 14 amino acids long. The germline CDR1 and CDR2 sequences are LNHDA and SQIVND (reference sequence). The CDR3 sequence: CATSGLAKTGELFF.

This chain joins TRBV5-1 and TRBJ2-1; TCRdb lists TRBD2, though no DNA is available to test this call. The CDR3 loop spans 13 amino acids. Per germline, CDR1 SGHRS and CDR2 YFSETQ. The CDR3 here is CASSLESGNEQFF.

The genes are TRBV2 and TRBJ2-2; as DNA is missing, the TRBD1 call by TCRdb cannot be tested. The germline V gene encodes CDR1 SNHLY and CDR2 FYNNEI. This CDR3 has 14 residues. CDR3 in amino acids: CASSSGTVAGELFF.

The V and J genes are TRBV18 and TRBJ1-5. The CDR3 runs 13 residues. CDR1 KGHSH and CDR2 LQKENI come from the germline V gene. The CDR3 protein is CASSVDGNQPQHF.

The V and J genes are TRBV5-1 and TRBJ2-7; TCRdb designates TRBD1, a call that cannot be tested without DNA. In germline, CDR1 is SGHRS, CDR2 YFSETQ. The CDR3 spans 17 residues. CDR3 sequence: CASSARGGQGSSYEQYF.

The chain combines TRBV19 with TRBJ1-5; with no DNA, the TCRdb D assignment of TRBD1 cannot be verified. Germline lookup yields CDR1 LNHDA and CDR2 SQIVND (reference sequence). This CDR3 comprises 14 residues. The CDR3 is CATALQDNNQPQHF.

V and J are TRBV4-1 and TRBJ2-6. Germline values: CDR1 MGHRA, CDR2 YSYEKL. CDR3 size: 19 residues. CDR3 sequence reads: CASSQDYALESSGANVLTF.

V is TRBV5-1 and J is TRBJ2-7. The CDR3 runs 13 residues. The germline CDR1 and CDR2 sequences are SGHRS and YFSETQ. This CDR3 reads CASSIDMRYEQYF.

The chain links TRBV7-2 to TRBJ2-1; the D call from TCRdb, TRBD2, cannot be confirmed without DNA. Germline V gene data show CDR1 as SGHTA and CDR2 as FQGNSA. CDR3 length: 15 residues. This CDR3 is CASSLGLAGGPREFF.